The entry that follows covers one T cell receptor beta chain sequence. Germline V gives CDR1 SGHVS, CDR2 FQNEAQ. This CDR3 is 16 amino acids long. With V trimmed by 5 bases and J by 5 bases, 9 bases remained unmatched. This sample was taken from a study of cytomegalovirus exposure and HLA in healthy donors. Study summary: Early released data had around 89 million unique TCRs, all coming from HLA-typed donors.

PCR used 60 Vbeta primers and 13 Jbeta primers. As processed by the authors: Some 11 million shared chains were among the 65 million to 85 million unique TCR beta chains that a later analysis counted. Clones were sequenced by immunoSEQ multiplex PCR, and TCRdb holds only the in-frame ones, with some missing. V and J calls and clone size are given by that table; D and trimming were obtained from the DNA. This sample's table reports about 160,000 clones. The receptor was isolated from a young man in good health and CMV-seronegative. The specimen sequenced was PBMCs. The chain uses TRBV7-8 and TRBJ2-2; 9 nucleotides align to TRBD1. CDR3 DNA: TGTGCCAGCAGCATCTGGACAGGGGCGGGAACCGGGGAGCTGTTTTTT. Protein: CASSIWTGAGTGELFF.